The rows below give T cell receptor beta chains drawn from one sample of a study of T cell changes during pregnancy in multiple sclerosis. The assay was immunoSEQ multiplex PCR, and TCRdb's table has in-frame clones only and misses some. The sample contains some 100,000 clones, about 91% of which appear only once. Sequences were derived from peripheral blood, sampled in the second trimester of pregnancy. The source of these receptors is a female donor with multiple sclerosis, enrolled in a pregnancy study. The CDR3 runs from the conserved cysteine through the conserved F or W. D genes are given only for firm matches. Clone size is shown for a subset of rows, as once, few, many or a class of expanded clone.

v_call	d_call	clone_size	j_call	cdr3_aa	cdr3_nt
TRBV19	-	few	TRBJ1-3	CASSAGSGNTIYF	TGTGCCAGTAGTGCAGGCTCTGGAAACACCATATATTTT
TRBV7-9	TRBD1	-	TRBJ1-2	CASSSQLTGQGSYGYTF	TGTGCCAGCAGCTCCCAGCTAACGGGACAGGGGTCCTATGGCTACACCTTC
TRBV11-2	-	-	TRBJ2-1	CASSLVGGIRNEQFF	TGTGCCAGCAGCTTAGTGGGCGGGATTCGTAATGAGCAGTTCTTC
TRBV28	TRBD1	few	TRBJ1-5	CASSLTGDQPQHF	TGTGCCAGCAGTCTCACAGGGGATCAGCCCCAGCATTTT
TRBV10-3	-	-	TRBJ2-7	CAISEPGRGYEQYF	TGTGCCATCAGTGAACCCGGGAGAGGGTACGAGCAGTACTTC
TRBV19	-	-	TRBJ2-7	CASRRSGSPSYEQYF	TGTGCCAGTCGCCGCTCGGGGTCCCCATCCTACGAGCAGTACTTC
TRBV9	-	-	TRBJ2-5	CASSVESGQQETQYF	TGTGCCAGCAGCGTAGAGTCAGGGCAGCAAGAGACCCAGTACTTC
TRBV6-6	TRBD1	-	TRBJ2-7	CASREVGGDFGEQYF	TGTGCCAGCAGGGAGGTAGGGGGCGACTTTGGCGAGCAGTACTTC
TRBV7-6	-	-	TRBJ2-2	CASSQGGVVGELFF	TGTGCCAGCAGCCAGGGGGGAGTAGTCGGGGAGCTGTTTTTT
TRBV27	TRBD1	-	TRBJ2-1	CASSLAGTGGEFF	TGTGCCAGCAGTTTAGCCGGGACAGGGGGGGAGTTCTTC
TRBV5-1	TRBD2	-	TRBJ2-7	CASSGLAGSKYEQYF	TGCGCCAGCAGCGGACTAGCGGGATCTAAGTACGAGCAGTACTTC
TRBV27	-	-	TRBJ2-2	CASQDFNTGELFF	TGTGCCTCCCAGGATTTTAACACCGGGGAGCTGTTTTTT
TRBV27	TRBD2	once	TRBJ2-7	CASSPLEGLAGLIYEQYF	TGTGCCAGCAGTCCCCTAGAGGGACTAGCGGGATTAATCTACGAGCAGTACTTC
TRBV28	-	few	TRBJ2-3	CASTFYRKGTDTQYF	TGTGCCAGCACCTTTTACAGGAAGGGGACAGATACGCAGTATTTT
TRBV4-2	TRBD2	-	TRBJ2-1	CASSHMTLAETYNEQFF	TGTGCCAGCAGCCACATGACACTAGCGGAAACCTACAATGAGCAGTTCTTC
TRBV6-4	TRBD1	-	TRBJ2-1	CASSDSTGKTYNEQFF	TGTGCCAGCAGTGACTCGACAGGGAAGACCTACAATGAGCAGTTCTTC
TRBV23-1	-	-	TRBJ1-1	CASSPSPAGLYTEAFF	TGCGCCAGCAGTCCCTCGCCGGCCGGGTTGTACACTGAAGCTTTCTTT
TRBV28	TRBD1	few	TRBJ1-2	CASSSSLTGGNSDGYTF	TGTGCCAGCAGTTCTTCCCTGACAGGGGGCAACTCGGATGGCTACACCTTC
TRBV7-9	-	few	TRBJ1-1	CASSLSEAFF	TGTGCCAGCAGCCTATCGGAAGCTTTCTTT
TRBV28	-	-	TRBJ2-7	CASSSPWSAGKVYEQYF	TGTGCCAGCAGTTCCCCCTGGAGTGCGGGGAAGGTCTACGAGCAGTACTTC
TRBV7-2	TRBD2	-	TRBJ2-7	CASSTGLTGEQYF	TGTGCCAGCAGCACGGGACTAACGGGCGAGCAGTACTTC
TRBV11-2	TRBD1	-	TRBJ2-5	CASSFDRGFVLETQYF	TGTGCCAGCAGCTTCGACAGGGGTTTCGTGTTAGAGACCCAGTACTTC
TRBV19	-	-	TRBJ2-5	CASRDLGQKQETQYF	TGTGCCAGTAGAGATCTGGGACAAAAACAAGAGACCCAGTACTTC
TRBV5-5	-	-	TRBJ2-2	CASSLVSVPGELFF	TGTGCCAGCAGCTTGGTTTCTGTCCCGGGGGAGCTGTTTTTT
TRBV11-3	TRBD2	once	TRBJ2-7	CASSLKAGAAYEQYF	TGTGCCAGCAGCTTAAAAGCGGGAGCGGCCTACGAGCAGTACTTC
TRBV9	-	-	TRBJ2-2	CASSAGGTGELFF	TGTGCCAGCAGCGCCGGGGGAACCGGGGAGCTGTTTTTT
TRBV5-1	TRBD2	-	TRBJ2-5	CASSLGSSGSSWAETQYF	TGCGCCAGCAGCTTGGGTTCTAGCGGGAGTTCCTGGGCGGAGACCCAGTACTTC